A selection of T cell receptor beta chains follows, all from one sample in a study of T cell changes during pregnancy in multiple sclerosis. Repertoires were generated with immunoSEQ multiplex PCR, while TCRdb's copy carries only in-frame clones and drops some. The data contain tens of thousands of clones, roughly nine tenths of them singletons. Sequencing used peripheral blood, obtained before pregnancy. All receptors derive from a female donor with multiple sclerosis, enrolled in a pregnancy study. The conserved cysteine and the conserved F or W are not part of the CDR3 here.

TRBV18,ASSPAPGNTEAF
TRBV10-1,ASSEGTGYQDTQY
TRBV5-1,ASSLGGAGVDEQF
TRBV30,AWGNQGYEQY
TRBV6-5,ASSLGQYYGYT
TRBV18,ASSPVAGGQPQH
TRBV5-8,ASSFSATPYEQY
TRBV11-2,ASSSGWSDTQY
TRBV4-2,ASSPGEGSGNTIY
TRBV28,ASDDRAGSSYEQY
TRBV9,ASSNGPGGLEQY
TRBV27,ASSLRGGPAKNIQY
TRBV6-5,ASSIGGAGNEQF
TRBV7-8,ASSYTLDRGDRYEQY
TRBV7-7,ASSLEQGKGTQY
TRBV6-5,ASTRKDGGYEQY
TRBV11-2,ASSPMNRQGEYEQY
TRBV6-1,ASIRASGTSYEQY
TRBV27,ARKQGTHSNQPQH
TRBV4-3,ASSQDVAGRAYNEQF
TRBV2,ASTGDSGNTIY
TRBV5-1,ASGMTSGNYNEQF
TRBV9,ASSVGQTGTQY
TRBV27,ASRDTRRGWNTGELF
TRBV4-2,ASSPRGQGGTDTQY
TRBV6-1,ASSEQAEQY
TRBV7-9,ASSYLQGGDGYT
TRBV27,ASSLERSQPQH
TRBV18,ASSPEGIRNQPQH
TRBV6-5,ASSYAGGVAYEQY